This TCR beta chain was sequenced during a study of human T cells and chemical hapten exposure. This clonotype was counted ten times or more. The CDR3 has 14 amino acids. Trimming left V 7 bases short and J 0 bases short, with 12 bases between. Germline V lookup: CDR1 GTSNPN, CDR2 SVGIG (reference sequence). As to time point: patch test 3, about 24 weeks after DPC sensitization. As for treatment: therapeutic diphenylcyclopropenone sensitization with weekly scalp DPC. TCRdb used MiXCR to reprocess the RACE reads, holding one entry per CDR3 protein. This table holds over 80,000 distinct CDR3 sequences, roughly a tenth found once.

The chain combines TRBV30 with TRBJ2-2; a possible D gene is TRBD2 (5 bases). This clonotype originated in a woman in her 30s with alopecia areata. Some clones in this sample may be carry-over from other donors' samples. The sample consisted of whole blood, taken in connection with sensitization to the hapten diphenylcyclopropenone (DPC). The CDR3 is CASPRETNTGELFF. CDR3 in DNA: TGTGCCTCCCCGAGGGAAACGAACACCGGGGAGCTGTTTTTT.